These 29 T cell receptor beta chains were all obtained from the same sample, sequenced in a study of shared T cell receptors in the human thymus. The data were produced by immunoSEQ multiplex PCR, yet TCRdb's version contains in-frame clones alone and is incomplete. The repertoire holds hundreds of thousands of clones, approximately 89% seen once, with under 0.01% in the top ten. This sample also belongs to another study, concerning human thymus T cells.

Material for sequencing was thymocytes. These receptors were obtained from a boy in the first two years of life with a congenital heart defect.

This rearrangement joins TRBV4-3 to TRBJ2-5, with D possibly TRBD1 on 5 matching bases. This CDR3 has 14 residues. The V gene's germline CDR1 is LGHNA and CDR2 YSLEER. V lost 4 bases and J lost 2, with 11 bases in between. As DNA, the CDR3 is TGCGCCAGCAGCCCTGGGGCTTCACAAGAGACCCAGTACTTC. It is translated as CASSPGASQETQYF.

The V call is TRBV4-1, the J call TRBJ2-5; TRBD2 agrees at 10 bases. The CDR3 is made up of 16 amino acids. V dropped 1 base and J dropped 5; count of bases not matched to a gene: 7. Germline values: CDR1 MGHRA, CDR2 YSYEKL. CDR3 sequence reads: CASSQVGLAAGETQYF. The CDR3 DNA reads TGCGCCAGCAGCCAAGTAGGACTAGCGGCCGGGGAGACCCAGTACTTC.

This chain uses TRBV14 with TRBJ2-7, with 10 positions matching TRBD2. The CDR3 length is 13 residues. Per germline, CDR1 SGHDN and CDR2 FVKESK. Unmatched junction bases numbered 4, after V lost 4 bases and J lost 7 bases. The CDR3 reads CASSRRAGGEQYF. The CDR3 coding sequence is TGTGCCAGCAGCCGTAGAGCGGGGGGGGAGCAGTACTTC.

V gene TRBV4-3 combines with J gene TRBJ2-7, with 7 bases identical to TRBD2. Germline V CDR1 and CDR2: LGHNA, YSLEER. The CDR3 extends over 15 amino acids. Germline trimming cut 0 bases from V and 2 bases from J; bases unmatched to any gene: 4. CDR3 nucleotide sequence: TGCGCCAGCAGCCAAGAAAGGGGAGGGACCTACGAGCAGTACTTC. This translates into CASSQERGGTYEQYF.

This clone was counted a single time. The chain employs TRBV4-3 and TRBJ2-3; 15 bases are shared with TRBD2. Germline V gives CDR1 LGHNA, CDR2 YSLEER. The trim removed 2 bases at V and 2 bases at J, leaving 5 bases unmatched. The CDR3 consists of 18 residues. The CDR3 DNA reads TGCGCCAGCAGCCAAAACGGGACTAGCGGGGGGCACACAGATACGCAGTATTTT. This translates into CASSQNGTSGGHTDTQYF.

The rearrangement uses TRBV6-5 and TRBJ1-2; no firm D call. There are 15 residues in the CDR3. Trimming left V 2 bases short and J 4 bases short, with 14 bases between. Germline lookup yields CDR1 MNHEY and CDR2 SVGAGI. The CDR3 loop reads CASSYHPPGTYGYTF. As DNA, the CDR3 is TGTGCCAGCAGTTACCACCCACCGGGAACCTATGGCTACACCTTC.

This sequence joins TRBV6-5 and TRBJ2-4, with D perhaps matching TRBD1 (5 bases). This CDR3 region has 14 residues. Trimming cost V 2 bases and J 4 bases, with 9 bases left between them. The germline CDR1 and CDR2 sequences are MNHEY and SVGAGI. This CDR3 is CASSYKDTKNIQYF. CDR3 DNA sequence: TGTGCCAGCAGTTACAAGGACACAAAAAACATTCAGTACTTC.

This sequence joins TRBV4-3 and TRBJ2-7; maybe TRBD1 (8 bases). With 0 bases removed from V and 4 bases from J, the gap between germline ends came to 13 bases. Germline V gene lookup returns CDR1 LGHNA and CDR2 YSLEER. There are 15 residues in the CDR3. The CDR3 sequence is CASSQEYRGGYEQYF. The CDR3 nucleotides read TGCGCCAGCAGCCAAGAATACAGGGGGGGGTACGAGCAGTACTTC.

This CDR3 reads CASSYSLAGLIETQYF. In nucleotides, the CDR3 is TGTGCCAGCAGTTACTCCCTCGCGGGCCTAATAGAGACCCAGTACTTC. The chain uses TRBV6-5 and TRBJ2-5; weak D call: TRBD2 (5 bases). The CDR3 runs to 16 residues. V was cut by 0 bases and J by 4 bases, with 15 bases left in between. Germline V gene data show CDR1 as MNHEY and CDR2 as SVGAGI.

The chain has TRBV7-2 and TRBJ2-3; D is perhaps TRBD2 (8 bases). Germline CDR1 SGHTA, CDR2 FQGNSA. This CDR3 spans 16 amino acids. Trimming left V 5 bases short and J 6 bases short, with 21 bases between. The CDR3 here is CASSTGTRGLSDTQYF. The CDR3 nucleotides read TGTGCCAGCAGCACAGGGACTAGGGGGCTTTCTGATACGCAGTATTTT.

This rearrangement joins TRBV5-1 to TRBJ2-1; D is unclear. From germline, CDR1 is SGHRS and CDR2 YFSETQ. The CDR3 runs 13 residues. The V end was cut by 0 bases, the J end by 8 bases, with 9 bases between. The CDR3 region has the DNA TGCGCCAGCAGCTTGGGAGAGTACCATGAGCAGTTCTTC. It codes for CASSLGEYHEQFF.

This clone was recorded once. The chain employs TRBV29-1 and TRBJ1-5, with 7 bases aligning to TRBD1. The germline gives CDR1 SQVTM, CDR2 ANQGSEA. The CDR3 is 13 residues long. J lost 3 bases, V lost 4 bases, and 3 bases had no gene match. The CDR3 spells CSVGDSFNQPQHF. The CDR3 region has the DNA TGCAGCGTTGGGGACAGTTTCAATCAGCCCCAGCATTTT.

This chain connects TRBV4-1 to TRBJ1-2, with 7 bases that match TRBD1. Germline CDR1 and CDR2: MGHRA and YSYEKL. Germline trimming cut 2 bases from V and 9 bases from J; bases unmatched to any gene: 9. CDR3 size: 14 residues. CDR3 residues: CASSQRQGVGRYTF. The CDR3 nucleotides are TGCGCCAGCAGCCAAAGGCAGGGGGTAGGGCGCTACACCTTC.

CDR3 amino acids: CASRRTSGASTDTQYF. DNA of the CDR3: TGTGCCAGCAGACGGACTAGCGGGGCTAGCACAGATACGCAGTATTTT. V is TRBV6-4 and J is TRBJ2-3; 12 nucleotides match TRBD2. Germline V gene data show CDR1 as MRHNA and CDR2 as SNTAGT. There are 16 residues in the CDR3. Unmatched junction bases numbered 4, after V lost 6 bases and J lost 0 bases.

The chain employs TRBV7-2 and TRBJ2-7, with TRBD2 matching 12 bases. The CDR3 is made up of 15 amino acids. V shed 2 bases and J 7 bases; nucleotides not matched to a gene: 6. CDR1 SGHTA and CDR2 FQGNSA come from the germline V gene. The CDR3 nucleotides read TGTGCCAGCAGCTTAATCCTAGCGGGGGGGTGGGAGCAGTACTTC. Translated: CASSLILAGGWEQYF.

The chain has TRBV4-1 and TRBJ1-5; 11 bases are a match to TRBD1. V dropped 0 bases and J dropped 0; count of bases not matched to a gene: 10. The CDR3 consists of 20 residues. Germline CDR1 MGHRA, CDR2 YSYEKL. This CDR3 is CASSQERLGQGEGSNQPQHF. The CDR3 bases are TGCGCCAGCAGCCAAGAGCGGCTGGGACAGGGGGAAGGTAGCAATCAGCCCCAGCATTTT.

In this sample, this clone turned up once. This sequence joins TRBV29-1 and TRBJ2-7; 11 bases match TRBD2. V lost 4 bases to trimming and J lost 3 bases; unmatched junction nucleotides: 8. Germline V CDR1 and CDR2: SQVTM, ANQGSEA. The CDR3 length is 15 residues. The CDR3 DNA reads as TGCAGCGTTGGCCTCCTTACTAGCGGGAGCTACGAGCAGTACTTC. Encoded protein: CSVGLLTSGSYEQYF.

The CDR3 nucleotides read TGTGCTAGTGTGGGCGGGACTAGCGGGAACACCGGGGAGCTGTTTTTT. This gives the protein CASVGGTSGNTGELFF. The chain employs TRBV12-5 and TRBJ2-2; 11 bases fit TRBD2. The germline CDR1 and CDR2 sequences are LGHNT and FRNRAP. The CDR3 is 16 residues long. V lost 7 bases to trimming and J lost 1 base; unmatched junction nucleotides: 5. The full variable domain, rest sourced from reference TRBV12-5 and TRBJ2-2, is DARVTQTPRHKVTEMGQEVTMRCQPILGHNTVFWYRQTMMQGLELLAYFRNRAPLDDSGMPKDRFSAEMPDATLATLKIQPSEPRDSAVYFCASVGGTSGNTGELFFGEGSRLTVL.

The chain combines TRBV4-2 with TRBJ2-3; D may be TRBD2 (6 bases). V lost 1 base and J 4 bases, leaving 6 bases between the germline ends. The CDR3 has 13 amino acids. Germline V gives CDR1 LGHNA, CDR2 YNFKEQ. The DNA for the CDR3 is TGTGCCAGCAGCCAAGGGAGGGCAGATACGCAGTATTTT. Translated: CASSQGRADTQYF.

The rearrangement joins TRBV10-3 to TRBJ1-1; tentative D call: TRBD1 (6 bases). This CDR3 comprises 16 residues. V lost 2 bases, J lost 0 bases, and 13 bases lay in between. Germline lookup yields CDR1 ENHRY and CDR2 SYGVKD. CDR3 protein: CAISEHRAVMNTEAFF. The CDR3, as DNA: TGTGCCATCAGTGAGCACAGGGCCGTCATGAACACTGAAGCTTTCTTT.

The chain is built from TRBV27 and TRBJ2-2; TRBD1 matches at 7 bases. This CDR3 comprises 15 residues. Germline-derived CDR1 and CDR2 are MNHEY and SMNVEV (reference sequence). The V and J ends lost 5 bases and 5 bases, in that order; junction bases with no gene match: 8. The CDR3 reads CASSPTTGKTGELFF. CDR3 coding DNA: TGTGCCAGCAGTCCAACGACAGGGAAAACCGGGGAGCTGTTTTTT.

V usage is TRBV28 and J usage is TRBJ2-1; 8 bases are shared with TRBD1. From germline, CDR1 is MDHEN and CDR2 SYDVKM. This CDR3 region has 12 residues. V was clipped by 10 bases and J by 4 bases; unmatched bases: 3. This CDR3 reads CATRDRYNEQFF. The CDR3 DNA follows: TGTGCCACACGGGACAGGTACAATGAGCAGTTCTTC.

This sequence joins TRBV7-2 and TRBJ1-4; TRBD1 matches at 9 bases. Germline loops: CDR1 SGHTA, CDR2 FQGNSA. This CDR3 comprises 17 residues. Losses at the gene ends were 4 bases for V and 6 bases for J; bases not matched to a gene: 12. The CDR3: CASSSRDDRGLDEKLFF. The CDR3 DNA is TGTGCCAGCAGCTCCAGGGACGACAGGGGGTTGGATGAAAAACTGTTTTTT.

J is TRBJ2-5 and V is TRBV28, with 11 bases that match TRBD2. Germline CDR1 MDHEN, CDR2 SYDVKM. The CDR3 has 15 residues. Unmatched junction bases numbered 4, after V lost 6 bases and J lost 1 base. CDR3 bases: TGTGCCAGCAGAATACTAGCGGGGGTCCAAGAGACCCAGTACTTC. Encoded protein: CASRILAGVQETQYF.

This chain links TRBV19 with TRBJ1-1, with D possibly being TRBD1 (6 bases). The V end lost 2 bases, the J end lost 0 bases, and 13 bases lay between the germline ends. Germline V lookup: CDR1 LNHDA, CDR2 SQIVND (reference sequence). The CDR3 loop spans 16 amino acids. CDR3 region: CASSIFPEGVNTEAFF. The CDR3 DNA follows: TGTGCCAGTAGTATATTTCCAGAGGGGGTGAACACTGAAGCTTTCTTT.

The genes are TRBV6-6 and TRBJ1-2; a possible D gene is TRBD1 (6 bases). In germline, CDR1 is MNHNY, CDR2 SVGAGI (reference sequence). V was trimmed by 6 bases and J by 2 bases, leaving 13 bases between them. The CDR3 is 14 residues long. The CDR3 sequence is CASSIPQGNYGYTF. Here the CDR3 DNA reads TGTGCCAGCAGCATCCCTCAGGGGAACTATGGCTACACCTTC.

The chain combines TRBV7-6 with TRBJ2-5; D perhaps matches TRBD1 (7 bases). Germline CDR1 SGHVS, CDR2 FNYEAQ. The germline V and J ends were trimmed by 5 bases and 3 bases, with 25 bases remaining between them. The CDR3 spans 18 residues. As DNA, the CDR3 is TGTGCCAGCAGCACCAGGGGACGGGGGTGGACAGGCAAAGAGACCCAGTACTTC. Translated, it gives CASSTRGRGWTGKETQYF.

CDR3 DNA: TGTGCCAGCAGCCAGGACCCACGGGACAAAGACTTTAACTATGGCTACACCTTC. Amino acids: CASSQDPRDKDFNYGYTF. This rearrangement joins TRBV4-2 to TRBJ1-2; a possible D gene is TRBD1 (6 bases). The CDR3 contains 18 residues. Trimming cost V 3 bases and J 1 base, with 21 bases left between them. Looked up from germline, CDR1 is LGHNA and CDR2 is YNFKEQ.

The chain links TRBV6-5 to TRBJ2-4, with TRBD1 identical over 9 bases. This CDR3 contains 13 residues. Germline-derived CDR1 and CDR2 are MNHEY and SVGAGI. V shed 9 bases and J 4 bases; nucleotides not matched to a gene: 4. CDR3 sequence: CARQGAGKNIQYF. As DNA, the CDR3 is TGTGCCAGACAGGGGGCCGGTAAAAACATTCAGTACTTC.